These 20 T cell receptor beta chains were sequenced from one sample in a study of blood T cells in healthy people across ages. A sample-barcoded 5' primer and a J-beta primer mix were used in a second PCR of about 7 to 11 cycles. MiXCR, run by TCRdb on the 5' RACE reads, gives a single entry per CDR3 protein. The repertoire holds some 760,000 distinct CDR3 sequences, approximately 25% seen once, with more than 8% in the top ten. The same data also went into a second study, on T cells of mothers and their children.

The sample consisted of blood. The origin of the receptors is a boy younger than 18 in good health.

The V and J genes are TRBV27 and TRBJ2-2; TRBD2 might be the D (5 bases). Germline V gene lookup returns CDR1 MNHEY and CDR2 SMNVEV (reference sequence). V lost 3 bases, J lost 4 bases, and 9 bases lay in between. This CDR3 has 14 residues. The DNA for the CDR3 is TGTGCCAGCAGTTTGAATGAGGGCACCGGGGAGCTGTTTTTT. This translates into CASSLNEGTGELFF.

This clonotype was seen only once. The genes are TRBV9 and TRBJ2-2; no clear D. Germline lookup yields CDR1 SGDLS and CDR2 YYNGEE. CDR3 length: 17 amino acids. V shed 4 bases and J shed 2 bases, with 18 bases lying between them. Here the CDR3 reads CASSSPERNPNTGELFF. Written as DNA, the CDR3 is TGTGCCAGCAGCTCTCCTGAGAGGAATCCCAACACCGGGGAGCTGTTTTTT.

This clonotype was recorded a few times. V usage is TRBV27 and J usage is TRBJ2-3, with D possibly called TRBD1 or TRBD2 (6 bases each). Germline V gene lookup returns CDR1 MNHEY and CDR2 SMNVEV (reference sequence). V lost 2 bases and J 7 bases, leaving 16 bases between the germline ends. There are 15 residues in the CDR3. The CDR3 is CASSLRGASLHTQYF. The CDR3 nucleotides are TGTGCCAGCAGTTTAAGGGGGGCTAGTCTACATACGCAGTATTTT.

This clonotype was counted only a few times. For the CDR3, the DNA is TGTGCCAGCAGCCAAATCTTGGACGGACGAGGGACTCAGTACTTC. This encodes CASSQILDGRGTQYF. The chain has TRBV3-1 and TRBJ2-5, with D perhaps matching TRBD2 (6 bases). Germline assignment: CDR1 LGHDT and CDR2 YNNKEL (reference sequence). The CDR3 is made up of 15 amino acids. Trimming took off 2 bases at V and 11 bases at J, with 21 bases between the two ends.

The chain uses TRBV25-1 and TRBJ2-7, with 11 bases that match TRBD1. Germline V gives CDR1 MGHDK, CDR2 SYGVNS. Unmatched junction bases numbered 7, after V lost 3 bases and J lost 6 bases. This CDR3 has 15 residues. The CDR3 region has the DNA TGTGCCAGCAGTGACATGGGGACAGGGGGGACCGAGCAGTACTTC. Amino acids: CASSDMGTGGTEQYF.

In the case of this clonotype: The junction does not match germline at one end; this may be a read error. J is TRBJ1-4 and V is TRBV4-1; D unresolved. CDR3 length: 17 residues. Germline V CDR1 and CDR2: MGHRA, YSYEKL. In nucleotides, the CDR3 is TGCGCCAGCAGCACAAGATCCGTCGGGGTTTCTTATGAAATACTGTTTTTT. Translated: CASSTRSVGVSYEILFF.

This clonotype has more than one count but fewer than ten. The J gene is TRBJ1-1, the V gene TRBV18; perhaps TRBD1 as D (5 bases). Between the trimmed V and J ends, which lost 6 bases and 7 bases, there was a span of 24 bases. The germline gives CDR1 KGHSH, CDR2 LQKENI. CDR3 length: 16 amino acids. CDR3 in DNA: TGTGCCAGCTCCCCTCATCCAGGGTTGGAGTCTGGTGAAGCTTTCTTT. It encodes CASSPHPGLESGEAFF.

This sequence joins TRBV12-3 or TRBV12-4 and TRBJ2-3; tentatively, D is TRBD2 (5 bases). This CDR3 contains 12 residues. With 10 bases removed from V and 5 bases from J, the gap between germline ends came to 13 bases. CDR3 sequence reads: CATAGVVDTQYF. The CDR3, as DNA: TGTGCCACCGCCGGGGTAGTAGATACGCAGTATTTT.

CDR3 sequence (DNA): TGCGCCAGCAGCAAACGACTAGCGGAGAAAGAGACCCAGTACTTC. This encodes CASSKRLAEKETQYF. The chain uses TRBV5-1 and TRBJ2-5; 9 nucleotides align to TRBD2. Germline V gene lookup returns CDR1 SGHRS and CDR2 YFSETQ. V was clipped by 4 bases and J by 3 bases; unmatched bases: 7. The CDR3 covers 15 residues. Looking up the rest from reference TRBV5-1 and TRBJ2-5 gives the full variable domain: KAGVTQTPRYLIKTRGQQVTLSCSPISGHRSVSWYQQTPGQGLQFLFEYFSETQRNKGNFPGRFSGRQFSNSRSEMNVSTLELGDSALYLCASSKRLAEKETQYFGPGTRLLVL.

This clonotype appeared a few times. The gene calls are TRBV4-1 and TRBJ1-5; 8 bases align to TRBD1. The germline gives CDR1 MGHRA, CDR2 YSYEKL. The CDR3 consists of 15 residues. Trimming took 4 bases from V and 3 from J; bases not matched to a gene: 5. CDR3 coding DNA: TGCGCCAGCAGCCCGGACAGGGCTTTCAATCAGCCCCAGCATTTT. Amino acid sequence: CASSPDRAFNQPQHF.

This chain links TRBV4-2 with TRBJ1-5, with a tentative D call TRBD1 (5 bases). Germline V CDR1 and CDR2: LGHNA, YNFKEQ. The CDR3 sequence is 16 residues long. V gave up 2 bases and J gave up 1 base, with 12 bases separating them. The CDR3 DNA reads TGTGCCAGCAGCCAACCCGCGGGGGGAAGCAATCAGCCCCAGCATTTT. This gives the protein CASSQPAGGSNQPQHF.

CDR3 sequence reads: CASSEDGAQETQYF. The CDR3 DNA follows: TGTGCCAGCAGCGAAGACGGGGCCCAAGAGACCCAGTACTTC. The rearrangement links TRBV11-3 to TRBJ2-5; D may match TRBD1 or TRBD2 (5 bases each). CDR3 size: 14 residues. The germline V and J ends were trimmed by 5 bases and 1 base, with 11 bases remaining between them. Germline CDR1 is SGHNT and CDR2 is YENEEA.

The J gene is TRBJ2-7, the V gene TRBV7-8; 8 bases are a match to TRBD1. This CDR3 region has 15 residues. Germline-derived CDR1 and CDR2 are SGHVS and FQNEAQ. V shed 5 bases, J shed 3 bases, and the junction held 9 bases outside the gene matches. CDR3 amino acids: CASSLRTGIFYEQYF. CDR3 nucleotide sequence: TGTGCCAGCAGCCTAAGGACAGGGATATTCTACGAGCAGTACTTC. Together with reference TRBV7-8 and TRBJ2-7, the CDR3 gives the full variable domain: GAGVSQSPRYKVAKRGQDVALRCDPISGHVSLFWYQQALGQGPEFLTYFQNEAQLDKSGLPSDRFFAERPEGSVSTLKIQRTQQEDSAVYLCASSLRTGIFYEQYFGPGTRLTVT.

The CDR3 coding sequence is TGTGCCAGCACCCTAAACAGGGGGGTGAACACCGGGGAGCTGTTTTTT. Protein sequence: CASTLNRGVNTGELFF. The genes are TRBV6-1 and TRBJ2-2; 8 bases fit TRBD1. The J segment lost 1 base and the V segment lost 7 bases, leaving 8 bases of the junction unmatched. The CDR3 consists of 16 residues. Germline assignment: CDR1 MNHNS and CDR2 SASEGT.

This clonotype was seen a handful of times. J is TRBJ2-2 and V is TRBV7-2; D is possibly TRBD1 (6 bases). The CDR3 is 18 amino acids. The germline gives CDR1 SGHTA, CDR2 FQGNSA. V lost 4 bases to trimming and J lost 6 bases, with 24 bases between them. The CDR3 loop is CASSSPPGPSRGSGELFF. The CDR3 region has the DNA TGTGCCAGCAGCTCTCCTCCCGGGCCTTCGAGGGGGTCCGGGGAGCTGTTTTTT.

The chain uses TRBV7-2 and TRBJ1-5; 9 positions match TRBD1. The trim removed 3 bases at V and 1 base at J, leaving 1 base unmatched. This CDR3 is built from 15 residues. CDR1 SGHTA and CDR2 FQGNSA come from the germline V gene. The CDR3 DNA sequence: TGTGCCAGCAGCTTTACAGGGGGCAGCAATCAGCCCCAGCATTTT. Protein: CASSFTGGSNQPQHF.

This clonotype has a handful of counts. The V call is TRBV4-1, the J call TRBJ1-3, with a possible D match to TRBD1 (6 bases). Germline CDR1 reads MGHRA; CDR2 reads YSYEKL. The CDR3 length is 15 residues. V was cut by 4 bases and J by 0 bases, with 10 bases left in between. The CDR3 loop is CASSLGQLSGNTIYF. DNA of the CDR3: TGCGCCAGCAGCCTCGGACAGCTCTCTGGAAACACCATATATTTT.

The chain is built from TRBV4-3 and TRBJ1-3, with D possibly TRBD1 on 5 matching bases. V lost 4 bases to trimming and J lost 8 bases, with 15 bases between them. Looked up from germline, CDR1 is LGHNA and CDR2 is YSLEER. This CDR3 has 14 residues. CDR3 in DNA: TGCGCCAGCAGCCTCTCTCAGGGATTGGACACCATATATTTT. Translation: CASSLSQGLDTIYF.

The rearrangement uses TRBV3-1 and TRBJ2-7; maybe TRBD1 (5 bases). CDR3 size: 16 residues. V lost 0 bases to trimming and J lost 3 bases, with 15 bases between them. Germline-derived CDR1 and CDR2 are LGHDT and YNNKEL (reference sequence). CDR3 sequence reads: CASSQEEYGADYEQYF. The CDR3 DNA reads TGTGCCAGCAGCCAAGAGGAGTATGGGGCAGACTACGAGCAGTACTTC.

The chain recombines TRBV27 with TRBJ1-5; no reliable D call. The CDR3 runs to 15 residues. Trimming took off 1 base at V and 7 bases at J, with 14 bases between the two ends. Germline CDR1 is MNHEY and CDR2 is SMNVEV (reference sequence). CDR3 in amino acids: CASSLYGWPQQPQHF. In DNA, the CDR3 is TGTGCCAGCAGTTTATACGGGTGGCCCCAGCAGCCCCAGCATTTT.